This T cell receptor beta chain was profiled in a study of post-analysis software for immune sequencing data. Study-level background: There were relapsing-remitting, secondary progressive and progressive-relapsing multiple sclerosis among the disease courses included. General study findings and limits: Multiple sclerosis patients had significantly lower normalized Chao1 diversity than controls. Samples prepared in the same batch strongly co-clustered by F measure. When patients were compared with controls, a handful of TRBV segments were more frequent, TRBV5-6, TRBV5-1 and TRBV20-1 among them.

Ten or more counts support this clonotype. Its antigen is still unknown. Germline loops: CDR1 SQVTM, CDR2 ANQGSEA. This CDR3 has 14 residues. Unique-molecular-identifier-tagged TCR beta cDNA libraries were used. TCRdb reanalysed the PCR reads using MiXCR and keeps one entry per CDR3 protein. This repertoire shows a few hundred thousand distinct CDR3 sequences, 35% to 40% found once; its top ten account for approximately 4.6%. Sequenced sample: blood. The rearrangement joins TRBV29-1 to TRBJ2-1; D remains ambiguous. This TCR derives from a girl under 18 with multiple sclerosis. CDR3 protein: CSILSELAYNEQFF. CDR3 nucleotide sequence: TGCAGTATCTTATCGGAGTTAGCTTACAATGAGCAGTTCTTC.